The 12 T cell receptor beta chains below all came from one sample that was sequenced in a study of T cells in Graves' hyperthyroidism and ophthalmopathy. The source material, RNA transcripts, was used to amplify TCR beta CDR3 regions. Using the HTBI primer set, a first-round RT-PCR was run on the TCR CDR3. TCRdb recomputed calls from the multiplex PCR reads with MiXCR, one row per CDR3 protein. In the table there are about 98,000 distinct CDR3 sequences, around 37% of which are singletons. Sequences were obtained from peripheral blood or thyroid tissue (not recorded which). Receptors were obtained from a woman in her twenties or thirties with Graves' hyperthyroidism.

The rearrangement uses TRBV7-9 and TRBJ2-2; 12 nucleotides align to TRBD2. Per germline, CDR1 SEHNR and CDR2 FQNEAQ (reference sequence). With 3 bases clipped from V and 8 bases from J, the junction kept 4 bases outside the gene matches. This CDR3 has 15 residues. CDR3 amino acids: CASSLGLAGGGELFF. The CDR3, as DNA: TGTGCCAGCAGCTTGGGCCTAGCGGGAGGGGGGGAGCTGTTTTTT.

The J gene is TRBJ1-4, the V gene TRBV29-1, with D possibly TRBD1 on 6 matching bases. This CDR3 has 12 residues. Between the trimmed V and J ends, which lost 6 bases and 7 bases, there was a span of 12 bases. Germline values: CDR1 SQVTM, CDR2 ANQGSEA. The CDR3 is CSVLTTGEKLFF. CDR3 coding DNA: TGCAGCGTCCTGACGACAGGTGAAAAACTGTTTTTT.

This clonotype was picked up one time. This chain uses TRBV5-6 with TRBJ2-5; a possible D gene is TRBD1 (6 bases). Looked up from germline, CDR1 is SGHDT and CDR2 is YYEEEE. The CDR3 is made up of 14 amino acids. Trimming shortened V by 0 bases and J by 9 bases, and 15 bases separated the two germline ends. CDR3 coding DNA: TGTGCCAGCAGCTTGGTCGGGGACAATCAGCCCCAGTACTTC. Encoded protein: CASSLVGDNQPQYF.

This chain links TRBV20-1 with TRBJ1-1; D might be TRBD1 (5 bases). V was clipped by 7 bases and J by 1 base, with 10 bases between them. Germline lookup yields CDR1 DFQATT and CDR2 SNEGSKA (reference sequence). This CDR3 has 12 amino acids. This CDR3 is CSVGGGNTEAFF. The CDR3, as DNA: TGCAGTGTCGGGGGGGGGAACACTGAAGCTTTCTTT.

This clonotype was seen at least ten times. The chain links TRBV25-1 to TRBJ2-5, with D possibly being TRBD2 (6 bases). The CDR3 contains 13 residues. Germline V gives CDR1 MGHDK, CDR2 SYGVNS. The germline V and J ends were trimmed by 4 bases and 5 bases, with 11 bases remaining between them. In DNA form, the CDR3 reads TGTGCCAGCAGTGTCGGGGGTCGGGAGACCCAGTACTTC. This sequence encodes CASSVGGRETQYF.

This clonotype was recorded many times. This sequence joins TRBV11-3 and TRBJ2-2, with D unclear. Germline CDR1 reads SGHNT; CDR2 reads YENEEA. This CDR3 region has 14 residues. Trimming removed 0 bases at V and 4 bases at J, with 6 bases between. CDR3 sequence: CASSLEGATGELFF. The CDR3, as DNA: TGTGCCAGCAGCTTAGAAGGAGCCACCGGGGAGCTGTTTTTT.

Of note for this clonotype: This clone may be a read error of a much larger clone one base away. V is TRBV27 and J is TRBJ1-5; the match to TRBD1 covers 7 bases. CDR1 and CDR2 from the germline V gene are MNHEY and SMNVEV (reference sequence). V was clipped by 2 bases and J by 11 bases; unmatched bases: 9. This CDR3 contains 14 residues. This chain's CDR3 is CASSLKPEQGTQHF. CDR3 nucleotide sequence: TGTGCCAGCAGTTTAAAACCGGAACAGGGGACCCAGCATTTT.

Comments on this clonotype: Mismatch with germline at one junction end may stem from a read error. The chain carries TRBV9 and TRBJ2-5, with D hard to call. This CDR3 contains 12 residues. CDR1 and CDR2 from the germline V gene are SGDLS and YYNGEE. The CDR3 DNA follows: TGTGCCAGCAAGTGGGCAAAAGAGATCCAGTACTTC. This translates into CASKWAKEIQYF. The full variable domain, completed using reference TRBV9 and TRBJ2-5, is DSGVTQTPKHLITATGQRVTLRCSPRSGDLSVYWYQQSLDQGLQFLIQYYNGEERAKGNILERFSAQQFPDLHSELNLSSLELGDSALYFCASKWAKEIQYFGPGTRLLVL.

As concerns this clonotype: Being one base from a much bigger clone, this may be a read error. The chain links TRBV30 to TRBJ2-2; D gene ambiguous. The CDR3 loop spans 11 amino acids. Per germline, CDR1 GTSNPN and CDR2 SVGIG (reference sequence). V was pared by 5 bases and J by 6 bases, with 7 bases between. In DNA form, the CDR3 reads TGTGCCTGGGAACATGCCGGGGAGCTGTTTTTT. Translated: CAWEHAGELFF.

The chain joins TRBV9 to TRBJ1-5; D gene unclear. With 0 bases removed from V and 1 base from J, the gap between germline ends came to 5 bases. The germline CDR1 and CDR2 sequences are SGDLS and YYNGEE. The CDR3 has 14 residues. The CDR3, as DNA: TGTGCCAGCAGCGTAGGAAGAAGCAATCAGCCCCAGCATTTT. This codes for CASSVGRSNQPQHF.

The chain recombines TRBV5-1 with TRBJ2-5; 8 bases line up with TRBD1. CDR3 length: 14 residues. V trimming: 2 bases; J trimming: 2 bases; junction bases outside the gene matches: 2. Germline-derived CDR1 and CDR2 are SGHRS and YFSETQ. The CDR3 coding sequence is TGCGCCAGCAGCTTCACAGGGGGACAAGAGACCCAGTACTTC. Its protein product is CASSFTGGQETQYF. Combining the CDR3 with reference TRBV5-1 and TRBJ2-5 gives the whole variable domain KAGVTQTPRYLIKTRGQQVTLSCSPISGHRSVSWYQQTPGQGLQFLFEYFSETQRNKGNFPGRFSGRQFSNSRSEMNVSTLELGDSALYLCASSFTGGQETQYFGPGTRLLVL.

This clonotype came up many times. Relative to the germline gene, one junction end is altered; a read error may explain this. This rearrangement joins TRBV7-7 to TRBJ2-3; D is uncertain. Germline V lookup: CDR1 SSHAT, CDR2 FNYEAQ (reference sequence). This CDR3 comprises 14 residues. In DNA form, the CDR3 reads TGTGCTAGCAGCTTAGGCCGGGTCCCAGATACGCAGTATTTT. It encodes CASSLGRVPDTQYF.